These 10 T cell receptor beta chains were all obtained from the same sample, sequenced in a study of vaccination effects on CD4 cells after COVID-19 (dated by TCRdb to 2022 to 2024). To identify antigen-specific CD4+ T cell clonotypes by their expansion, the ViraFEST assay first stimulated PBMC with viral peptide pools and then applied TCR sequencing. After more than 9 days of culture, CD4+ T cells were isolated with the EasySep CD4+ T cell isolation kit. Negative nucleocapsid antibody results before and after vaccination confirmed that the healthy vaccine recipients had no prior SARS-CoV-2 infection. Antigen specificity for these receptors is unknown. The library was obtained by the immunoSEQ multiplex PCR assay. TCRdb provides this immuneACCESS table in a form limited to in-frame rearrangements. Some clones are lacking; in checked studies, under half of them reflect an unresolved V gene, and why the rest are absent is not known. This sample lists tens of thousands of clones; approximately 70% were detected once. The leading ten clones occupy 4% of the sample.

This material consisted of CD4+ T cells from PBMCs cultured with HCoV-OC43 spike peptides, taken before COVID-19 vaccination. This sample's cell subset or site label indicates: HCoV-OC43 spike overlapping peptide pool stimulation. The receptors here all came from a human donor who received a COVID-19 vaccine.

This clone turned up a few times. This chain joins TRBV5-1 and TRBJ1-5, with D unresolved. V lost 2 bases, J lost 5 bases, and 11 bases lay in between. The length of the CDR3 is 14 residues. Germline V CDR1 and CDR2: SGHRS, YFSETQ. Here the CDR3 reads CASSFEGADQPQHF. The CDR3 nucleotides are TGCGCCAGCAGCTTCGAAGGCGCGGATCAGCCCCAGCATTTT.

The rearrangement links TRBV9 to TRBJ2-2, with 13 positions matching TRBD2. Germline V lookup: CDR1 SGDLS, CDR2 YYNGEE. The junction had 2 bases not matched to a gene; V was cut back by 4 bases and J by 5 bases. This CDR3 has 15 amino acids. CDR3 nucleotides: TGTGCCAGCAGCCCGGGACTAGCGGGGACCGGGGAGCTGTTTTTT. Amino acids: CASSPGLAGTGELFF.

The J gene is TRBJ2-7, the V gene TRBV6-6; 7 bases fit TRBD1. The CDR3 sequence is 13 residues long. Trimming cost V 2 bases and J 4 bases; bases outside gene matches: 2. Germline V gives CDR1 MNHNY, CDR2 SVGAGI (reference sequence). CDR3 residues: CASSYGTDYEQYV. The CDR3, as DNA: TGTGCCAGCAGTTACGGGACAGATTACGAGCAGTACGTC.

The table lists this clone with a few counts. The chain is built from TRBV7-2 and TRBJ1-2; 7 bases are a match to TRBD1. This CDR3 comprises 15 residues. V lost 6 bases to trimming and J lost 7 bases; unmatched junction nucleotides: 14. Germline assignment: CDR1 SGHTA and CDR2 FQGNSA. For the CDR3, the DNA is TGTGCCAGCAGACATGGGGGGGACAGATCGGGTGGCTACACCTTC. Translated, it gives CASRHGGDRSGGYTF.

The CDR3 DNA reads as TGTGCCAGCGATCGGGTCTCGGGGAACCAGCCCCAGCATTTT. Its translation: CASDRVSGNQPQHF. The chain employs TRBV6-5 and TRBJ1-5; D is unclear. Trimming shortened V by 8 bases and J by 7 bases, and 18 bases separated the two germline ends. There are 14 residues in the CDR3. Germline V gene lookup returns CDR1 MNHEY and CDR2 SVGAGI.

The chain couples TRBV5-8 to TRBJ1-2; no firm D call. Germline V CDR1 and CDR2: SGHTS, YDEGEE. The length of the CDR3 is 12 residues. V lost 5 bases and J lost 3, with 8 bases in between. The CDR3 sequence: CASRVGDYGYTF. The CDR3 coding sequence is TGTGCCAGCAGAGTGGGAGACTATGGCTACACCTTC.

The chain has TRBV19 and TRBJ1-4; 7 nucleotides match TRBD1. V trimming: 6 bases; J trimming: 5 bases; junction bases outside the gene matches: 9. From germline, CDR1 is LNHDA and CDR2 SQIVND (reference sequence). The CDR3 runs 15 residues. CDR3 coding DNA: TGTGCCAGTAGACCGACACAGGGGTACAATGAAAAACTGTTTTTT. This sequence encodes CASRPTQGYNEKLFF.

This clone has just a few counts. The genes are TRBV4-1 and TRBJ1-1; TRBD1 is a possible D gene (5 bases). The CDR3 contains 14 residues. Looked up from germline, CDR1 is MGHRA and CDR2 is YSYEKL. V lost 8 bases and J 0 bases, leaving 13 bases between the germline ends. DNA for the CDR3: TGCGCCAGCCGGGGGATGACGGTGAACACTGAAGCTTTCTTT. It codes for CASRGMTVNTEAFF.

The chain is built from TRBV18 and TRBJ2-7; D may be TRBD2 (6 bases). The CDR3 is 13 residues long. CDR1 and CDR2 (germline): KGHSH, LQKENI. The CDR3 here is CASLGGENYEQYV. CDR3 in DNA: TGTGCGTCACTCGGCGGGGAGAACTACGAGCAGTACGTC.

As regards this clone: This sample includes further DNA sequences coding for the same CDR3. V is TRBV3-1 (or the pseudogene TRBV3-2) and J is TRBJ2-2; a weak D match, TRBD2 (7 bases). Germline values: CDR1 LGHDT, CDR2 YNNKEL (reference sequence). Trimming left V 1 base short and J 6 bases short, with 12 bases between. The CDR3 sequence is 15 residues long. In DNA form, the CDR3 reads TGTGCCAGCAGCCAAGGAGGGGGAGGGGCCGGGGAGCTGTTTTTT. Its translation: CASSQGGGGAGELFF.